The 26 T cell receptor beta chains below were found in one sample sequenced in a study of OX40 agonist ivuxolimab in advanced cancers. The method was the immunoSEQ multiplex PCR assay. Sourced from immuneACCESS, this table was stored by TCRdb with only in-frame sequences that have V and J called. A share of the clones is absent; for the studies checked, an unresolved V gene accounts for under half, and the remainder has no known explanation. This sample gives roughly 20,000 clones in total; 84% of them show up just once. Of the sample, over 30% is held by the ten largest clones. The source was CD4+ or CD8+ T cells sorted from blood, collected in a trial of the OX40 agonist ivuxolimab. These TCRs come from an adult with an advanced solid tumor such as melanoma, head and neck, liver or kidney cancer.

The CDR3 is CASSDPADTEAFF. The CDR3 bases are TGCGCCAGCAGTGATCCGGCGGACACTGAAGCTTTCTTT. V is TRBV10-2 and J is TRBJ1-1; D unclear. Germline V CDR1 and CDR2: WSHSY, SAAADI. This CDR3 has 13 residues. V was clipped by 3 bases and J by 3 bases, with 8 bases between them.

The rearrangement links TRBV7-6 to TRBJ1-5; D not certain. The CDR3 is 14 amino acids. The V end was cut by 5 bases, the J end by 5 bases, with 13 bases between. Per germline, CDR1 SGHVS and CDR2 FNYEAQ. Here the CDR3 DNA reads TGTGCCAGCAGCCCTACGGACGGGGATCAGCCCCAGCATTTT. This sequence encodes CASSPTDGDQPQHF.

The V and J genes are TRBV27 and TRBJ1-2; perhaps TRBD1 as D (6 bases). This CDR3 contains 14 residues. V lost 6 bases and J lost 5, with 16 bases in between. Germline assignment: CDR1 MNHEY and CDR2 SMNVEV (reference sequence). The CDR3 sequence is CASRGSGEGYGYTF. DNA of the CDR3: TGTGCCAGCAGGGGGTCAGGGGAGGGGTATGGCTACACCTTC.

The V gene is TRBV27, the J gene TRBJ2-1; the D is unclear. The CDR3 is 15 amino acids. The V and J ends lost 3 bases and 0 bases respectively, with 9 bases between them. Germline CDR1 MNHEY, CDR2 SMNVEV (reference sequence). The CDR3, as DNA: TGTGCCAGCAGTTTGGGCAGGAGCTCCTACAATGAGCAGTTCTTC. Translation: CASSLGRSSYNEQFF.

This CDR3 reads CASRAPGGFRQPQHF. The CDR3 DNA follows: TGTGCCAGCAGAGCCCCAGGGGGCTTTCGTCAGCCCCAGCATTTT. The rearrangement uses TRBV5-8 and TRBJ1-5; 8 nucleotides align to TRBD1. CDR1 SGHTS and CDR2 YDEGEE come from the germline V gene. CDR3 length: 15 residues. The V and J ends lost 5 bases and 6 bases, in that order; junction bases with no gene match: 10.

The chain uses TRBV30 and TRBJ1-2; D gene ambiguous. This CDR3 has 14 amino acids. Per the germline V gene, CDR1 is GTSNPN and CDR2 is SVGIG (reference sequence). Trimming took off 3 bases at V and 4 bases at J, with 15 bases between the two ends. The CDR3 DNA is TGTGCCTGGAGGAGGGCCCAAATGGGCTATGGCTACACCTTC. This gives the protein CAWRRAQMGYGYTF. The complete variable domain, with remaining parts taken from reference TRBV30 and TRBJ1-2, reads SQTIHQWPATLVQPVGSPLSLECTVEGTSNPNLYWYRQAAGRGLQLLFYSVGIGQISSEVPQNLSASRPQDRQFILSSKKLLLSDSGFYLCAWRRAQMGYGYTFGSGTRLTVV.

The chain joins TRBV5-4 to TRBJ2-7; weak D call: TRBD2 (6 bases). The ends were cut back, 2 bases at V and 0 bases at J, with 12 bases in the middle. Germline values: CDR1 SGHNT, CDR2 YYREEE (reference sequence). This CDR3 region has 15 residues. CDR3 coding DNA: TGTGCCAGCAGCTTCGGCGGGGATAGCTCCTACGAGCAGTACTTC. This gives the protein CASSFGGDSSYEQYF. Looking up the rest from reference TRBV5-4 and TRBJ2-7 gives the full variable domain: ETGVTQSPTHLIKTRGQQVTLRCSSQSGHNTVSWYQQALGQGPQFIFQYYREEENGRGNFPPRFSGLQFPNYSSELNVNALELDDSALYLCASSFGGDSSYEQYFGPGTRLTVT.

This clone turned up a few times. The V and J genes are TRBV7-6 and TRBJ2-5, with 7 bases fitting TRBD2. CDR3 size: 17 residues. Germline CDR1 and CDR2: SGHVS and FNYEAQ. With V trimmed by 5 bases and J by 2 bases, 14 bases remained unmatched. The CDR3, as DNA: TGTGCCAGCAGCACCCGTCGGCTCGCGGGGGAACAAGAGACCCAGTACTTC. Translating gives CASSTRRLAGEQETQYF.

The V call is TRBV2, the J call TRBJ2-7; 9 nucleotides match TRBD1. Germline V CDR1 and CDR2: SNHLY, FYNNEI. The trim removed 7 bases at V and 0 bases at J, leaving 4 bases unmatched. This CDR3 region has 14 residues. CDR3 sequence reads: CASKQTGGSYEQYF. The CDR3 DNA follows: TGTGCCAGCAAACAGACAGGGGGCTCCTACGAGCAGTACTTC.

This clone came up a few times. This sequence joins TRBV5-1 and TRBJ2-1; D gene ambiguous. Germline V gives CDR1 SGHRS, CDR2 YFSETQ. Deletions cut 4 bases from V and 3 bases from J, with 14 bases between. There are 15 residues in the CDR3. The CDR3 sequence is CASSIDQNLYNEQFF. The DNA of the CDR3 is TGCGCCAGCAGCATCGACCAGAACCTCTACAATGAGCAGTTCTTC.

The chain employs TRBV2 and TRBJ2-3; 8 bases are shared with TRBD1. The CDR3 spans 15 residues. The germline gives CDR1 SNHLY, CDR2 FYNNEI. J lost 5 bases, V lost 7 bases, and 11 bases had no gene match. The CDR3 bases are TGTGCCAGCAAGAGACAGGGGACGGGAGAAGATACGCAGTATTTT. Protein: CASKRQGTGEDTQYF.

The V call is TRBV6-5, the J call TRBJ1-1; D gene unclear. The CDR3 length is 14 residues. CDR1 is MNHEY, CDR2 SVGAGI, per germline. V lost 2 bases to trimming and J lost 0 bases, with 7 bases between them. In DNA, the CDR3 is TGTGCCAGCAGTTACGCGGGAGTGAACACTGAAGCTTTCTTT. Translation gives CASSYAGVNTEAFF.

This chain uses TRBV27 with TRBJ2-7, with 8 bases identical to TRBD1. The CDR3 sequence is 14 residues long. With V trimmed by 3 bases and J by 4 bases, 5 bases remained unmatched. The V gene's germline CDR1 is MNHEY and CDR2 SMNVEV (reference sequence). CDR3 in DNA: TGTGCCAGCAGTTTTCAGGGGGCAAGGTACGAGCAGTACTTC. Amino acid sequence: CASSFQGARYEQYF.

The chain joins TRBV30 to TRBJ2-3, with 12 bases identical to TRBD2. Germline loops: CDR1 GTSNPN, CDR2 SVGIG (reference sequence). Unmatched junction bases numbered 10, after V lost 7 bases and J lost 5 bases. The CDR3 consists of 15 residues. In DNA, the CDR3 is TGTGCCTTGCATCTAGCGGGAGGGCCGGGAGATACGCAGTATTTT. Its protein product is CALHLAGGPGDTQYF.

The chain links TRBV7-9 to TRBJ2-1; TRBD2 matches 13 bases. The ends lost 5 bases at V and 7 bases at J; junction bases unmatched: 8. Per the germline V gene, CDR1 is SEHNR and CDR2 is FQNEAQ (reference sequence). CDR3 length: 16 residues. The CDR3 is CASSAWTSGSRNEQFF. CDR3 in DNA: TGTGCCAGCAGCGCGTGGACTAGCGGGAGTCGTAATGAGCAGTTCTTC.

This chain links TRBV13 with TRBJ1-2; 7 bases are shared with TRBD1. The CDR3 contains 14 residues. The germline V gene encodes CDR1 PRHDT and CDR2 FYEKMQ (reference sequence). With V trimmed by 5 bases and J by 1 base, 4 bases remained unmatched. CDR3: CASSRGTVNYGYTF. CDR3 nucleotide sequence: TGTGCCAGCAGCCGCGGGACAGTTAACTATGGCTACACCTTC. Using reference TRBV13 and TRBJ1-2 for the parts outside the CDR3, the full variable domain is AAGVIQSPRHLIKEKRETATLKCYPIPRHDTVYWYQQGPGQDPQFLISFYEKMQSDKGSIPDRFSAQQFSDYHSELNMSSLELGDSALYFCASSRGTVNYGYTFGSGTRLTVV.

CDR3 DNA sequence: TGTGCCAGCAGCTTAGACATGAAGAGGAACACTGAAGCTTTCTTT. It codes for CASSLDMKRNTEAFF. V gene TRBV9 combines with J gene TRBJ1-1; D is unresolved. In germline, CDR1 is SGDLS, CDR2 YYNGEE. The CDR3 totals 15 residues. The V end was cut by 4 bases, the J end by 1 base, with 14 bases between. Full variable domain (missing parts from reference TRBV9 and TRBJ1-1): DSGVTQTPKHLITATGQRVTLRCSPRSGDLSVYWYQQSLDQGLQFLIQYYNGEERAKGNILERFSAQQFPDLHSELNLSSLELGDSALYFCASSLDMKRNTEAFFGQGTRLTVV.

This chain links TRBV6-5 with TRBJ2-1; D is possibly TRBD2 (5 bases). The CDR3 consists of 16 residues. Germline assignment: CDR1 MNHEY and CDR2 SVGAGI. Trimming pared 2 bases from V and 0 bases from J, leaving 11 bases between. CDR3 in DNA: TGTGCCAGCAGTTACGAGGGAGTACTCTCCTACAATGAGCAGTTCTTC. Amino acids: CASSYEGVLSYNEQFF.

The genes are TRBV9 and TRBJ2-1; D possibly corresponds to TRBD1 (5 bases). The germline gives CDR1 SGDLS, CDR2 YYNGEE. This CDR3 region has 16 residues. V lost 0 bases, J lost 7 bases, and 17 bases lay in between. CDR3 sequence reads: CASSVASGFWGNEQFF. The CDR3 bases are TGTGCCAGCAGCGTAGCGTCAGGGTTTTGGGGAAATGAGCAGTTCTTC.

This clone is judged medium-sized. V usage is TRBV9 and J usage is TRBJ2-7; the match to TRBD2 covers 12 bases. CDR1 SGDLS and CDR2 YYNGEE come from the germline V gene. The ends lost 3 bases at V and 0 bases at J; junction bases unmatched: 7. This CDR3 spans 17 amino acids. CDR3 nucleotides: TGTGCCAGCAGCGACCCGACTAGCGGGGGAGACTCCTACGAGCAGTACTTC. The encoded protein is CASSDPTSGGDSYEQYF.

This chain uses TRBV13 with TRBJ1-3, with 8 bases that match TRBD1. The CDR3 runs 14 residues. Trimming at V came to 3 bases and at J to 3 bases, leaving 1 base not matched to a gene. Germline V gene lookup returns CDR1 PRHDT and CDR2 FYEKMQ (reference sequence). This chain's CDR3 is CASSFRGLGNTIYF. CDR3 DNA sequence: TGTGCCAGCAGCTTCAGGGGGCTTGGAAACACCATATATTTT.

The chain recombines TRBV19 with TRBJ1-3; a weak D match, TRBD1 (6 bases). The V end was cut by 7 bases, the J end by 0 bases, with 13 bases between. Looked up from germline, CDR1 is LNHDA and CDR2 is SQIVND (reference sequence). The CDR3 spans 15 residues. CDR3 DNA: TGTGCCAGTAATCCATTGGACAGCTCTGGAAACACCATATATTTT. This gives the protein CASNPLDSSGNTIYF.

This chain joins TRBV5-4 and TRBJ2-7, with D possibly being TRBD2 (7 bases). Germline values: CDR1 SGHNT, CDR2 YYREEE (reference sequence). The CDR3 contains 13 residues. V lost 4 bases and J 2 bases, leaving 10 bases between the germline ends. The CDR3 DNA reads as TGTGCCAGCAGCGTGGGGGGGCCCTACGAGCAGTACTTC. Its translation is CASSVGGPYEQYF.

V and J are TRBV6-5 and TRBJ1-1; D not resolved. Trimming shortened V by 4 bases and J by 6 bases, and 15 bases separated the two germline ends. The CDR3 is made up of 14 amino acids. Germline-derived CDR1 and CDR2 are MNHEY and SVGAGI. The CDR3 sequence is CASSFSGVVPEAFF. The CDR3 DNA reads TGTGCCAGCAGTTTCAGTGGAGTTGTGCCTGAAGCTTTCTTT.

The chain's CDR3 is CASSRLTSDEQYF. The CDR3 nucleotides read TGTGCCAGCAGCCGTTTGACTTCGGACGAGCAGTACTTC. V is TRBV7-8 and J is TRBJ2-7; no definite D call. The germline V gene encodes CDR1 SGHVS and CDR2 FQNEAQ. The V end was cut by 5 bases, the J end by 5 bases, with 13 bases between. The CDR3 is made up of 13 amino acids.

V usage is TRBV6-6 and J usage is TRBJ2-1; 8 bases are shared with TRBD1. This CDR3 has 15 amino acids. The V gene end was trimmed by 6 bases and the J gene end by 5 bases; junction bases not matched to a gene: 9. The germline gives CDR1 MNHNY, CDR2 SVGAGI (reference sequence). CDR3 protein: CASRMGQARNNEQFF. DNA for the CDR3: TGTGCCAGCAGAATGGGACAGGCCCGCAACAATGAGCAGTTCTTC.